This is a list of T cell receptor beta chains from one sample in a study of blood T cell repertoires in COVID-19. Profiling relied on immunoSEQ multiplex PCR, and the TCRdb table lists in-frame clones only, not all of them. Altogether nearly 60,000 clones are present, roughly 89% being singletons, with the ten largest covering roughly an eighth. Material for sequencing was peripheral blood. The receptors were sampled from a man in his 60s with active COVID-19. Both conserved end residues are part of each CDR3. A D gene is named only where the DNA matches it firmly. The size of a clone is reported for some rows only, either as once, few or many, or as a class for expanded clones.

TGTGCCAGCAGTTACGACAGGGGGCATGGGCAGCCCCAGCATTTT	CASSYDRGHGQPQHF	TRBJ1-5	TRBD1	TRBV6-5	few	15
TGCGCCAGCAGCAATAGACAGGGAGGCTCTGGGGCCAACGTCCTGACTTTC	CASSNRQGGSGANVLTF	TRBJ2-6	.	TRBV5-1	.	17
TGTGCCAGCAGTTACTCCGCTAGCGGAGGATCCTACGAGCAGTACTTC	CASSYSASGGSYEQYF	TRBJ2-7	TRBD2	TRBV6-6	few	16
TGTGCCAGCAGACCCGCGGGGGCGCGGGAGACCCAGTACTTC	CASRPAGARETQYF	TRBJ2-5	.	TRBV7-8	.	14
TGCGCCAGCAGCAGGGGACAGGGGGCGTCCGAGCAGTACTTC	CASSRGQGASEQYF	TRBJ2-7	TRBD1	TRBV5-1	.	14
TGTGCCATCAGTGAGTCGACGGGGTTTGGCTACACCTTC	CAISESTGFGYTF	TRBJ1-2	.	TRBV10-3	once	13
TGTGCCAGTAGTATCGGGACAGGGCTCGAAAAACTGTTTTTT	CASSIGTGLEKLFF	TRBJ1-4	TRBD1	TRBV19	.	14
TGTGCCAGCAGTCGGACAGGGGGCCGCTACGAGCAGTACTTC	CASSRTGGRYEQYF	TRBJ2-7	TRBD1	TRBV28	.	14
TGTGCCACCAGTGACACAGGGAGCACAGATACGCAGTATTTT	CATSDTGSTDTQYF	TRBJ2-3	.	TRBV24-1	once	14
TGTGCCAGCAGCCAGGGACAGGGGGGGAAAGAGACCCAGTACTTC	CASSQGQGGKETQYF	TRBJ2-5	TRBD1	TRBV3-1/TRBV3-2	.	15
TGTGCCAGCAGCTACCGAGCGGGGAACTACGAGCAGTACTTC	CASSYRAGNYEQYF	TRBJ2-7	TRBD2	TRBV7-2	.	14
TGTGCCAGCAGCCCCGCGGGGAACGGGGAGCTGTTTTTT	CASSPAGNGELFF	TRBJ2-2	.	TRBV28	.	13
TGTGCCAGCAGCCGGGGACAGGGTGGCTACGAGACCCAGTACTTC	CASSRGQGGYETQYF	TRBJ2-5	TRBD1	TRBV3-1/TRBV3-2	.	15
TGTGCCAGCAGCTTACGGCAGGGGGGTCTTCGGGACACCGGGGAGCTGTTTTTT	CASSLRQGGLRDTGELFF	TRBJ2-2	.	TRBV11-2	.	18
TGTGCCAGCAGTTACTCGTCGCGCTCTGGAAACACCATATATTTT	CASSYSSRSGNTIYF	TRBJ1-3	.	TRBV6-2/TRBV6-3	.	15
TGCGCCAGCAGCCACGACCAACTAGCGGGAGTCCACGAGCAGTACTTC	CASSHDQLAGVHEQYF	TRBJ2-7	TRBD2	TRBV4-3	.	16
TGTGCCAGCAGCCAATTTCTCAGTGGGGCAAATAATTCACCCCTCCACTTT	CASSQFLSGANNSPLHF	TRBJ1-6	.	TRBV3-1/TRBV3-2	.	17
TGTGCCAGCAGTTACCGAGCCGACTCTGGAAACACCATATATTTT	CASSYRADSGNTIYF	TRBJ1-3	.	TRBV6-5	.	15
TGTGCCATCAGAAACTCCTGGACTAGCGGGGGTTACGAGCAGTACTTC	CAIRNSWTSGGYEQYF	TRBJ2-7	TRBD2	TRBV10-3	.	16
TGTGCCATCAGTCGAGCGGGGGGCGAAGCAGATACGCAGTATTTT	CAISRAGGEADTQYF	TRBJ2-3	TRBD2	TRBV10-3	.	15
TGTGCCAGCAGCTCTCTTAGACTAGCGGGGGGAGATGAGCAGTTCTTC	CASSSLRLAGGDEQFF	TRBJ2-1	TRBD2	TRBV7-3	.	16
TGTGCCAGCAGCTTGGACAGGTTCTCCTACGAGCAGTACTTC	CASSLDRFSYEQYF	TRBJ2-7	.	TRBV5-5	.	14
TGCGCCAGCAGCCAAGTGACTAGCGGGAGGGCCGATTTATCGGGGGAGACCCAGTACTTC	CASSQVTSGRADLSGETQYF	TRBJ2-5	TRBD2	TRBV4-1	.	20
TGTGCCAGCAGTACTTACAGGGGTTATGAGCAGTTCTTC	CASSTYRGYEQFF	TRBJ2-1	TRBD1	TRBV6-5	once	13
TGTGCCAGCAGCTTAGTCGGGGGGGCTAGGATGGAGACCCAGTACTTC	CASSLVGGARMETQYF	TRBJ2-5	TRBD2	TRBV7-2	few	16
TGTGCCAGCAGCAGGAGGCCCCTAGCTACAGATACGCAGTATTTT	CASSRRPLATDTQYF	TRBJ2-3	.	TRBV11-2	.	15
TGTGCCAGCAGCCGATCCGGGACAGGGAGTGAAAAACTGTTTTTT	CASSRSGTGSEKLFF	TRBJ1-4	TRBD1	TRBV3-1/TRBV3-2	.	15
TGTGCCAGCAGTCCGGACAGGAATAACTATGGCTACACCTTC	CASSPDRNNYGYTF	TRBJ1-2	TRBD1	TRBV6-5	.	14
TGTGCCAGCAGCCAAGATTCAGGACAGGGGCGAGGCAGTGATGGCTACACCTTC	CASSQDSGQGRGSDGYTF	TRBJ1-2	TRBD1	TRBV4-2	.	18
TGTGCCAGCAGCTTAGACACGGTCTCTGGCTACACCTTC	CASSLDTVSGYTF	TRBJ1-2	.	TRBV7-3	few	13
TGTGCCAGTACCCCCCCGGGGGGACAGGGGAACTATGGCTACACCTTC	CASTPPGGQGNYGYTF	TRBJ1-2	TRBD1	TRBV19	.	16
TGTGCCAGCAGGCCCGGGACAGGGGGCCACACTGAAGCTTTCTTT	CASRPGTGGHTEAFF	TRBJ1-1	TRBD1	TRBV27	.	15
TGTGCCAGCAGTGGGGACAGCCCTTATGGCTACACCTTC	CASSGDSPYGYTF	TRBJ1-2	TRBD1	TRBV6-6	.	13
TGTGCCAGCTCCCGTTCGGTAGCGGGAGTTGGTGTAGATACGCAGTATTTT	CASSRSVAGVGVDTQYF	TRBJ2-3	TRBD2	TRBV18	.	17
TGTGCCAGCAAGGCGGAGTCCTATGGCTACACCTTC	CASKAESYGYTF	TRBJ1-2	.	TRBV6-6	.	12
TGCAGTGCTAGTGAGTACAGCTCTGGGGCCAACGTCCTGACTTTC	CSASEYSSGANVLTF	TRBJ2-6	.	TRBV20-1	.	15
TGTGCCAGCAGCGTAGGTCTAGCCCCTATTCACGGGGAGCTGTTTTTT	CASSVGLAPIHGELFF	TRBJ2-2	.	TRBV9	.	16
TGTGCCAGCAGCCGCAGCGGGAGCTCCTACAATGAGCAGTTCTTC	CASSRSGSSYNEQFF	TRBJ2-1	TRBD2	TRBV7-6	.	15
TGTGCCAGCAGCCAAGCTCTCGGGGAAGGGACTAATGAAAAACTGTTTTTT	CASSQALGEGTNEKLFF	TRBJ1-4	.	TRBV4-2	.	17
TGTGCCAGCAGTGCCGCCGGGACTAGCTTCCCCAATGAGCAGTTCTTC	CASSAAGTSFPNEQFF	TRBJ2-1	TRBD2	TRBV6-4	.	16
TGTGCCACACGACGACTAGCGGGGGCCTACGAGCAGTACTTC	CATRRLAGAYEQYF	TRBJ2-7	TRBD2	TRBV6-5	.	14
TGTGCCAGCATTTTACAGGAAACGTATGGCTACACCTTC	CASILQETYGYTF	TRBJ1-2	.	TRBV2	.	13
TGCAGTGCTAGTGAGGGGGCAAAGAATAATGAAAAACTGTTTTTT	CSASEGAKNNEKLFF	TRBJ1-4	TRBD1	TRBV20-1	.	15
TGTGCCAGCAGCGTAGGGTCAGAATCTAACTATGGCTACACCTTC	CASSVGSESNYGYTF	TRBJ1-2	.	TRBV9	.	15
TGTGCCAGCAGCATAACTAGCGGATCCTACAATGAGCAGTTCTTC	CASSITSGSYNEQFF	TRBJ2-1	TRBD2	TRBV7-2	.	15
TGTGCCAGCAGCCCCTTCGGGGCAGATACGCAGTATTTT	CASSPFGADTQYF	TRBJ2-3	.	TRBV9	.	13